Listed here is a single TCR beta chain. Antigen: not known. Every single donor gave one heparinised blood draw, and these averaged approximately 100 mL. CDR1 is SGHVS and CDR2 is FQNEAQ in the germline V gene. The CDR3 is 14 amino acids. V gave up 9 bases and J gave up 2 bases, with 16 bases separating them. Every bit of the isolated RNA underwent reverse transcription, so sequencing read expressed TCRB transcripts. Produced via immunoSEQ multiplex PCR; TCRdb's table is partial and in-frame only. The table has 300,000 to 450,000 clones, roughly 21% seen once. This record comes from a study of beta chain features in type 1 diabetes. The study, taken as a whole, reports: PCR might favor shorter templates, equally in patients and controls. Fewer junction insertions and more nucleotide deletions appeared in type 1 diabetes patients. The naive, central memory and Treg TCRB repertoires showed an apparent similarity that was greater among patients than among healthy donors.

This receptor was identified in a woman younger than 30 in good health. The sequenced sample consisted of naive CD4+ T cells from blood. The chain carries TRBV7-8 and TRBJ1-2; D might be TRBD1 (6 bases). CDR3 residues: CASRTGPGNYGYTF. The CDR3 region has the DNA TGTGCCAGTAGAACAGGGCCGGGAAACTATGGCTACACCTTC.